The following is a T cell receptor beta chain sequence with its context. What it recognizes is unknown. The data derive from a study of T cell responses to AZD1222 COVID-19 vaccine. General study findings and limits: Donors in the cohort were predominantly white British and more often female, and clonal diversity was possibly underestimated. Dominant at 160-218 and 743-854, vaccine-associated CD4 TCRs also spanned spike.

Pooled samples include second doses given at about 4 or 12 weeks. This CDR3 spans 15 amino acids. The germline CDR1 and CDR2 sequences are LGHNA and YSLEER. V trimming: 4 bases; J trimming: 3 bases; junction bases outside the gene matches: 5. TCRdb's copy holds only in-frame clones and misses some; the assay was immunoSEQ multiplex PCR. The sample consists of around 150,000 clones, 70% to 90% of them appearing once. This chain joins TRBV4-3 and TRBJ1-5, with TRBD1 identical over 8 bases. The TCR originated in an adult who received the AZD1222 COVID-19 vaccine. The sample here was peripheral blood, taken 28 days after the second AZD1222 dose. The CDR3 coding sequence is TGCGCCAGCAGCCCCGGGACAGGTTACAATCAGCCCCAGCATTTT. Residues: CASSPGTGYNQPQHF.